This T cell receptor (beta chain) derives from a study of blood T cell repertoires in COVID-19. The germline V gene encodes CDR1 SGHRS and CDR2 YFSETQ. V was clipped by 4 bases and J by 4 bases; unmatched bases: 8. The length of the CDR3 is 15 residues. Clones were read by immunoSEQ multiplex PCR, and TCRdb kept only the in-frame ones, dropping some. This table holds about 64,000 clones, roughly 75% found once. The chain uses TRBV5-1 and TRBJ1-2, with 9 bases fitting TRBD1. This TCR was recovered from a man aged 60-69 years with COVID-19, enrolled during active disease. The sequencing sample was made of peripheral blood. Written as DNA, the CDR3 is TGCGCCAGCAGCCCAAGGACAGGGGTCGGCTATGGCTACACCTTC. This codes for CASSPRTGVGYGYTF.